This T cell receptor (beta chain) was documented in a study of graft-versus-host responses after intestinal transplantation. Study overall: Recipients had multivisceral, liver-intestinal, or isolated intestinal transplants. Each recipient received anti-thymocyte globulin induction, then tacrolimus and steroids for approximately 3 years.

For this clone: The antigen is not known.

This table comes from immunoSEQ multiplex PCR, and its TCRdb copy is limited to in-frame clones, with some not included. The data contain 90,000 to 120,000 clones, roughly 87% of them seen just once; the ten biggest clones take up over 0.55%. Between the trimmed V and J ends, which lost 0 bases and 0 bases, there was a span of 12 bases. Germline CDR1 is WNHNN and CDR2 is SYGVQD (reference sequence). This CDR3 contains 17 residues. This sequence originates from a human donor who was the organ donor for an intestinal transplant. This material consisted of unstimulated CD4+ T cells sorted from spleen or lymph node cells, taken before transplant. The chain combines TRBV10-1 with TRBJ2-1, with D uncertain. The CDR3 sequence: CASSESSLYSSYNEQFF. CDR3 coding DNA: TGCGCCAGCAGTGAGTCGAGTTTGTATAGCTCCTACAATGAGCAGTTCTTC.